A selection of T cell receptor beta chains follows, all from one sample in a study of blood T cell repertoires in COVID-19. Assay used: immunoSEQ multiplex PCR; TCRdb lists only in-frame clones, some missing. The table records fewer than 300,000 clones, under 90% of them present only once. Sequencing input: peripheral blood. The receptors originated from a young woman with acute or convalescent COVID-19. CDR3s include the opening cysteine and the closing phenylalanine or tryptophan. The D gene is left open where the match is weak. Only some rows state a clone size, as once, few, many or a class for expanded clones.

length | D | J | V | size | DNA | CDR3
14 | . | TRBJ1-1 | TRBV7-2 | . | TGTGCCAGCAGCTTATTTATCTCGAACACTGAAGCTTTCTTT | CASSLFISNTEAFF
14 | TRBD1 | TRBJ1-1 | TRBV11-2 | few | TGTGCCAGCAGCCTCGACAGGGGAGAGACTGAAGCTTTCTTT | CASSLDRGETEAFF
15 | . | TRBJ2-1 | TRBV27 | . | TGTGCCAGCGGAGGGCGGACGGGGGCCTACAATGAGCAGTTCTTC | CASGGRTGAYNEQFF
16 | TRBD1 | TRBJ2-7 | TRBV4-3 | few | TGCGCCAGCAGCCATATACAGGGGGTAAGACCCTACGAGCAGTACTTC | CASSHIQGVRPYEQYF
14 | . | TRBJ1-4 | TRBV7-2 | . | TGTGCCAGCAGCTCGTCGGTCACTAATGAAAAACTGTTTTTT | CASSSSVTNEKLFF
14 | TRBD1 | TRBJ1-5 | TRBV30 | . | TGTGCCTGGGCGCGGGCAGGGGGAAACCAGCCCCAGCATTTT | CAWARAGGNQPQHF
13 | TRBD2 | TRBJ2-3 | TRBV19 | . | TGTGCCAGTAGTATAGGACTAGCGGATACGCAGTATTTT | CASSIGLADTQYF
14 | . | TRBJ1-2 | TRBV28 | . | TGTGCCAGCAGTTTAGCCAGGGTGGACTATGGCTACACCTTC | CASSLARVDYGYTF
11 | . | TRBJ1-2 | TRBV20-1 | . | TGCAGTGCTAGAGAACAGGGTGGCTACACCTTC | CSAREQGGYTF
15 | TRBD1 | TRBJ1-2 | TRBV27 | . | TGTGCCAGCACCCTACGGACAGGGGGTGCCTATGGCTACACCTTC | CASTLRTGGAYGYTF
18 | . | TRBJ2-5 | TRBV4-1 | once | TGCGCCAGCAGCCAAGAAGATTCGGTTTCTTGGGAGGCAGAGACCCAGTACTTC | CASSQEDSVSWEAETQYF
16 | TRBD1 | TRBJ1-2 | TRBV7-9 | once | TGTGCCAGCAGCCTCCTTAGTCGGGACAGTTCCTATGGCTACACCTTC | CASSLLSRDSSYGYTF
13 | . | TRBJ2-1 | TRBV13 | . | TGTGCCGGGTTTCGGGAAGGCTGGGATGAGCAGTTCTTC | CAGFREGWDEQFF
17 | . | TRBJ1-1 | TRBV28 | once | TGTGCCAGCAGTTTATCGTTTCACAGGAAAAGGGACACTGAAGCTTTCTTT | CASSLSFHRKRDTEAFF
11 | TRBD2 | TRBJ2-1 | TRBV19 | few | TGTGCCAGCAACGGGGGGATCCGGCAGTTCTTC | CASNGGIRQFF
15 | . | TRBJ2-5 | TRBV7-9 | . | TGTGCCAGCAGCTTAGCGGGGGCGAGGCAAGAGACCCAGTACTTC | CASSLAGARQETQYF
17 | . | TRBJ1-1 | TRBV5-4 | . | TGTGCCAGCAGTATTAGGGCAGGAAGGACTATGAACACTGAAGCTTTCTTT | CASSIRAGRTMNTEAFF
13 | . | TRBJ1-2 | TRBV30 | . | TGTGCCTGGACCCGGGACACCAACTATGGCTACACCTTC | CAWTRDTNYGYTF
15 | TRBD2 | TRBJ2-1 | TRBV5-1 | . | TGCGCCAGCAGCTTGACTAGCGGGACTTGGAATGAGCAGTTCTTC | CASSLTSGTWNEQFF
17 | . | TRBJ1-3 | TRBV7-9 | few | TGTGCCAGCAGCTTAACTGACAACTCTCGCTCTGGAAACACCATATATTTT | CASSLTDNSRSGNTIYF
13 | TRBD1 | TRBJ1-6 | TRBV10-1 | many | TGCGCCAGCCAGGGACAGAAGGATTCACCCCTCCACTTT | CASQGQKDSPLHF
18 | . | TRBJ2-5 | TRBV27 | . | TGTGCCAGCAGTTTAAAGGCCGGGCAGGGGCTCCGGCGGGAGACCCAGTACTTC | CASSLKAGQGLRRETQYF
12 | . | TRBJ2-1 | TRBV10-1 | . | TGCGCCAGCAGTGCACAGGGTAATGAGCAGTTCTTC | CASSAQGNEQFF
14 | . | TRBJ2-7 | TRBV7-2 | once | TGTGCCAGCAGTATTCCAGGGGAGGGCCACGAGCAGTACTTC | CASSIPGEGHEQYF
15 | TRBD2 | TRBJ2-7 | TRBV27 | . | TGTGCCAGCAGCTCCAAATTAGCGGGAGTATCCCGAGAGTACTTC | CASSSKLAGVSREYF
15 | . | TRBJ2-3 | TRBV3-1/TRBV3-2 | once | TGTGCCAGCAGCTCCGGGACTCTGTTCACAGATACGCAGTATTTT | CASSSGTLFTDTQYF
18 | . | TRBJ1-3 | TRBV7-2 | . | TGTGCCAGCAGTCGCCGGCGCCCACAGGGTTCCTCTGGAAACACCATATATTTT | CASSRRRPQGSSGNTIYF
12 | TRBD2 | TRBJ2-5 | TRBV29-1 | many | TGCAGCGTTGTGGGAGGGCAAGAGACCCAGTACTTC | CSVVGGQETQYF
17 | TRBD2 | TRBJ2-1 | TRBV18 | . | TGTGCCAGCTCACGACGGACTAGCGGGGGTGGCTACAATGAGCAGTTCTTC | CASSRRTSGGGYNEQFF
16 | TRBD1 | TRBJ1-2 | TRBV19 | . | TGTGCCAGTAGTATATCCGGACAGGGAGGTAACTATGGCTACACCTTC | CASSISGQGGNYGYTF
12 | . | TRBJ1-2 | TRBV10-2 | . | TGCGCCAGCAGTGACAGTTATCATGGCTACACCTTC | CASSDSYHGYTF
15 | . | TRBJ1-4 | TRBV28 | . | TGTGCCAGCAGTCCCCGCCAGGGATGGAATGAAAAACTGTTTTTT | CASSPRQGWNEKLFF
15 | . | TRBJ1-2 | TRBV6-5 | . | TGTGCCAGCAGCCACGACATTACTTGGCCCTATGGCTACACCTTC | CASSHDITWPYGYTF
15 | . | TRBJ2-5 | TRBV12-5 | once | TGTGCTAGTGGTTTGATGGGAGACCCCTGGGAGACCCAGTACTTC | CASGLMGDPWETQYF
13 | . | TRBJ2-5 | TRBV9 | . | TGTGCCAGCAGCGTGGCAGTCCAAGAGACCCAGTACTTC | CASSVAVQETQYF
13 | TRBD1 | TRBJ1-1 | TRBV18 | . | TGTGCCAGCCAACAGGGGAAGAACACTGAAGCTTTCTTT | CASQQGKNTEAFF
15 | TRBD2 | TRBJ2-7 | TRBV4-2 | . | TGTGCCAGCAGCCAAGTAGCGGGAGCCTCCTACGAGCAGTACTTC | CASSQVAGASYEQYF
17 | TRBD2 | TRBJ2-2 | TRBV11-3 | . | TGTGCCAGCAGCGTTCTAGCGGGAGGAGTCGGGGCCGGGGAGCTGTTTTTT | CASSVLAGGVGAGELFF
9 | . | TRBJ1-2 | TRBV20-1 | . | TGCAGTGCCCTCTCCCGGGACACCTTC | CSALSRDTF
13 | . | TRBJ2-7 | TRBV12-3/TRBV12-4 | . | TGTGCCAGCAGTTTATGGGAGTTCTACGAGCAGTACTTC | CASSLWEFYEQYF
16 | TRBD2 | TRBJ2-1 | TRBV29-1 | . | TGCAGCGTGTCCCACTCAGCGGGAGGGTTAAACAATGAGCAGTTCTTC | CSVSHSAGGLNNEQFF
15 | TRBD2 | TRBJ2-1 | TRBV7-9 | . | TGTGCCAGCAGCCTAGGGACTAGCGTGTACAATGAGCAGTTCTTC | CASSLGTSVYNEQFF
14 | . | TRBJ1-3 | TRBV7-2 | . | TGTGCCAGCAGCTCACAGGGTTCTGGAAACACCATATATTTT | CASSSQGSGNTIYF
14 | . | TRBJ2-7 | TRBV19 | few | TGTGCCAGTAGTATGGGGCGGCCCCCCTACGAGCAGTACTTC | CASSMGRPPYEQYF
17 | TRBD1 | TRBJ1-6 | TRBV28 | once | TGTGCCAGCAGTTCCCGGACAGGGAGCTCCTATAATTCACCCCTCCACTTT | CASSSRTGSSYNSPLHF
15 | . | TRBJ2-3 | TRBV10-2 | . | TGCGCCAGCAACGGGCTTGGGGCCAGCACAGATACGCAGTATTTT | CASNGLGASTDTQYF
15 | TRBD2 | TRBJ2-1 | TRBV3-1/TRBV3-2 | . | TGTGCCAGCAGCCAGGGACTAGGGGGACGCAATGAGCAGTTCTTC | CASSQGLGGRNEQFF
13 | . | TRBJ1-1 | TRBV12-3/TRBV12-4 | . | TGTGCCAGCACCCCAACAGGGAACACTGAAGCTTTCTTT | CASTPTGNTEAFF
15 | . | TRBJ1-5 | TRBV6-5 | . | TGTGCCAGCAGTTACGCAGGGTTATCGGACCAGCCCCAGCATTTT | CASSYAGLSDQPQHF
17 | . | TRBJ1-3 | TRBV5-1 | once | TGCGCCAGCAGCTTATTGAGCAACCGAGGCAATGGAAACACCATATATTTT | CASSLLSNRGNGNTIYF
17 | TRBD2 | TRBJ2-2 | TRBV4-3 | . | TGCGCCAGCAGCCAAGATTTTGCGGGAGTTGGTACCGGGGAGCTGTTTTTT | CASSQDFAGVGTGELFF
15 | . | TRBJ2-1 | TRBV20-1 | . | TGCAGTGCTAGTGCAGGGACAAGCTCCTACAATGAGCAGTTCTTC | CSASAGTSSYNEQFF
14 | TRBD2 | TRBJ2-1 | TRBV3-1/TRBV3-2 | once | TGTGCCAGCAGCCAACTGACTAGCGGGAATGAGCAGTTCTTC | CASSQLTSGNEQFF
16 | . | TRBJ2-7 | TRBV6-2/TRBV6-3 | . | TGTGCCAGCAGCCCACTTCGGGGTCCGAGCTCCTACGAGCAGTACTTC | CASSPLRGPSSYEQYF
17 | . | TRBJ2-1 | TRBV7-9 | . | TGTGCCAGCAGCTTGTTTGGTGGGAGCAGCTCCTACAATGAGCAGTTCTTC | CASSLFGGSSSYNEQFF